This T cell receptor beta chain derives from a study of T cell responses to AZD1222 COVID-19 vaccine. Points from the study as a whole: Reportedly, close to half of spike-specific TCRs are directed against unmutated variant regions.

Between the trimmed V and J ends, which lost 9 bases and 6 bases, there was a span of 20 bases. The germline CDR1 and CDR2 sequences are MNHEY and SVGAGI. There are 14 residues in the CDR3. Repertoires were generated with immunoSEQ multiplex PCR, while TCRdb's copy carries only in-frame clones and drops some. The sample consists of tens of thousands of clones, 80% to 90% of them appearing once. As for this clone: The antigen is undetermined.

The V and J genes are TRBV6-5 and TRBJ1-1; no reliable D call. The source was peripheral blood, collected 28 days after the second AZD1222 dose. The TCR sequence derives from an adult who received the AZD1222 COVID-19 vaccine. The CDR3 region is CASCSGYGKAEAFF. CDR3 coding DNA: TGTGCCAGTTGTTCAGGCTATGGGAAGGCTGAAGCTTTCTTT.